The next 7 T cell receptor beta chains were all read from a single sample in a study of blood T cells in healthy people across ages. The authors ran a second PCR of about 6 to 11 cycles using a sample-barcoded 5' primer and a J-beta primer mix. TCRdb reanalysed the 5' RACE reads using MiXCR and keeps one entry per CDR3 protein. The sample lists around 800,000 distinct CDR3 sequences, about 42% occurring once. Sequencing input: blood. These TCRs come from a man older than 75 in good health.

The rearrangement links TRBV7-2 to TRBJ2-1; TRBD2 matches 12 bases. The V gene end was trimmed by 1 base and the J gene end by 9 bases; junction bases not matched to a gene: 4. Germline V CDR1 and CDR2: SGHTA, FQGNSA. The CDR3 runs 15 residues. The CDR3 DNA reads TGTGCCAGCAGCTTAGGGACTAGCGGGGCGGTTGAGCAGTTCTTC. Protein product: CASSLGTSGAVEQFF.

V usage is TRBV5-5 and J usage is TRBJ2-3; tentatively, D is TRBD1 (5 bases). This CDR3 contains 16 residues. V lost 4 bases, J lost 1 base, and 16 bases lay in between. Germline CDR1 SGHKS, CDR2 YYEKEE (reference sequence). The CDR3: CASSGGGARGTDTQYF. The CDR3 nucleotides read TGTGCCAGCAGCGGTGGTGGGGCCAGAGGCACAGATACGCAGTATTTT.

This clonotype was seen a single time. The V call is TRBV1, the J call TRBJ2-1. TRBV1 is assigned pseudogene status. The CDR3 runs 12 residues. CDR3 amino acids: CTSSPGGNEQFF. The DNA of the CDR3 is TGCACCAGCAGCCCAGGGGGCAATGAGCAGTTCTTC.

This clonotype was seen a few times. The rearrangement links TRBV4-1 to TRBJ2-7; possibly TRBD1 or TRBD2 for D (5 bases each). Trimming shortened V by 0 bases and J by 9 bases, and 18 bases separated the two germline ends. This CDR3 has 15 residues. The germline gives CDR1 MGHRA, CDR2 YSYEKL. The CDR3 reads CASSQDLEGRLGQYF. CDR3 bases: TGCGCCAGCAGCCAAGATCTAGAGGGACGACTCGGGCAGTACTTC.

This clonotype has more than one count but fewer than ten. The chain employs TRBV29-1 and TRBJ1-1; D is uncertain. The CDR3 is made up of 12 amino acids. The V gene's germline CDR1 is SQVTM and CDR2 ANQGSEA. Trimming shortened V by 6 bases and J by 5 bases, and 13 bases separated the two germline ends. This CDR3 reads CSVYGERTEAFF. The CDR3 nucleotides are TGCAGCGTGTACGGGGAGAGGACTGAAGCTTTCTTT.

This clonotype was picked up a small number of times. This chain joins TRBV4-1 and TRBJ2-1; TRBD2 is a possible D gene (7 bases). The germline CDR1 and CDR2 sequences are MGHRA and YSYEKL. V lost 1 base and J 7 bases, leaving 29 bases between the germline ends. This CDR3 region has 20 residues. CDR3 nucleotide sequence: TGCGCCAGCAGCCAAGTCCGTAAGTCGGGGGCCGGGACTACCAGAAATGAGCAGTTCTTC. Protein: CASSQVRKSGAGTTRNEQFF.

The chain carries TRBV12-3 or TRBV12-4 and TRBJ2-1, with 7 bases aligning to TRBD2. This CDR3 is 16 amino acids long. Trimming cost V 5 bases and J 5 bases; bases outside gene matches: 12. For the CDR3, the DNA is TGTGCCAGCAGTCCGGGGATTAGCGGGTATAACAATGAGCAGTTCTTC. Translated: CASSPGISGYNNEQFF.